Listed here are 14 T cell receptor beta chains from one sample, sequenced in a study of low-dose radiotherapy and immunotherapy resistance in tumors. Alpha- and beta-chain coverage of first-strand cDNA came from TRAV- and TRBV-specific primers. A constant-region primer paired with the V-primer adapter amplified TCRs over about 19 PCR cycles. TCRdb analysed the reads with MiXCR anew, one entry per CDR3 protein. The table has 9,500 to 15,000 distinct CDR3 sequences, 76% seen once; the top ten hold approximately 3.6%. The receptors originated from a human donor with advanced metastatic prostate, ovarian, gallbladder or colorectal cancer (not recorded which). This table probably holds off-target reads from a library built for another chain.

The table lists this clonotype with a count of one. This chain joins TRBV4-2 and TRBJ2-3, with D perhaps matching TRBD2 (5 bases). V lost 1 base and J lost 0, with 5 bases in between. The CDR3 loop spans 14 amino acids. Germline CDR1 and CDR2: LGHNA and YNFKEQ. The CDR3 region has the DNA TGTGCCAGCAGCCAAGGCGGGAGCACAGATACGCAGTATTTT. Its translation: CASSQGGSTDTQYF.

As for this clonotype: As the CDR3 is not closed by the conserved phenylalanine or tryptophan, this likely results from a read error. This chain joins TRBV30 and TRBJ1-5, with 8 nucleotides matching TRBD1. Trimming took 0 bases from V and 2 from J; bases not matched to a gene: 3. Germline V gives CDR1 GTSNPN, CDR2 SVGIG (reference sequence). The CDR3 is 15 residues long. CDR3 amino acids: CAWSVPGGGNQPQHS. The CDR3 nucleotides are TGTGCCTGGAGTGTACCAGGGGGCGGCAATCAGCCCCAGCATTCT.

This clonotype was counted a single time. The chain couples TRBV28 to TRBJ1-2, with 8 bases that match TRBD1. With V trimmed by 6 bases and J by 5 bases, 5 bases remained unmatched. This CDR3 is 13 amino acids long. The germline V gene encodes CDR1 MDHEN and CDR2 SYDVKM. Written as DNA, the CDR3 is TGTGCCAGCAGGGGGACAGGTGGATATGGCTACACCTTC. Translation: CASRGTGGYGYTF.

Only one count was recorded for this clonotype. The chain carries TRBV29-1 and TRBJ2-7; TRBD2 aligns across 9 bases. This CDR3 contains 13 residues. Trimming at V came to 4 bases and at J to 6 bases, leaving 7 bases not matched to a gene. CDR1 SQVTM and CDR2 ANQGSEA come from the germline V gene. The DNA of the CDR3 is TGCAGCGTTGGGACTAGCGTCTATTCCGAGCAGTACTTC. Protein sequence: CSVGTSVYSEQYF.

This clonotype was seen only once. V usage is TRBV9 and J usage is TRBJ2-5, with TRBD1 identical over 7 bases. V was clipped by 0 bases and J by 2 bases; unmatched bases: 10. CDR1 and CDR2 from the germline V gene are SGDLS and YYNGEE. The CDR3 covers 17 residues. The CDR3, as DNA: TGTGCCAGCAGCGTAGACTCAACCGGGACAGAACAAGAGACCCAGTACTTC. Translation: CASSVDSTGTEQETQYF.

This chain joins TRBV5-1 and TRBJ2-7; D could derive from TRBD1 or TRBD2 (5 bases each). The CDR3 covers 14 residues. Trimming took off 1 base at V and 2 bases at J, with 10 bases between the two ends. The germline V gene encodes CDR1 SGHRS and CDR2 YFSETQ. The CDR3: CASSLNGGPYEQYF. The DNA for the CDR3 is TGCGCCAGCAGCTTGAATGGGGGACCCTACGAGCAGTACTTC. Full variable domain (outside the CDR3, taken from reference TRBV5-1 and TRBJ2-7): KAGVTQTPRYLIKTRGQQVTLSCSPISGHRSVSWYQQTPGQGLQFLFEYFSETQRNKGNFPGRFSGRQFSNSRSEMNVSTLELGDSALYLCASSLNGGPYEQYFGPGTRLTVT.

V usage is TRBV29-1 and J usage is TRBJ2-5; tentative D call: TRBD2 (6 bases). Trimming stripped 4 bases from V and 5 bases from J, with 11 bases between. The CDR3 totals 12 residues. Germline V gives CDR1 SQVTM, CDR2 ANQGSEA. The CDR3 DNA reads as TGCAGCGTTGGGCGGGGCTATGAGACCCAGTACTTC. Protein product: CSVGRGYETQYF.

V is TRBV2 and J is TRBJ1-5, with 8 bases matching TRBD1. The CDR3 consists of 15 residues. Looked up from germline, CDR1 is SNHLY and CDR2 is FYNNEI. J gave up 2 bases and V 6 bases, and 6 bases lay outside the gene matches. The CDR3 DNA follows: TGTGCCAGCAGCCTCAGGGGGCTGGGCAATCAGCCCCAGCATTTT. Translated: CASSLRGLGNQPQHF.

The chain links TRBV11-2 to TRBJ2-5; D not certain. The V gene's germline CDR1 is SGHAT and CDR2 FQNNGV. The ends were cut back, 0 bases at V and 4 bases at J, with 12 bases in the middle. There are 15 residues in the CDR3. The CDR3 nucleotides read TGTGCCAGCAGCTTAGATCTTAGCCGGGCAGAGACCCAGTACTTC. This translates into CASSLDLSRAETQYF.

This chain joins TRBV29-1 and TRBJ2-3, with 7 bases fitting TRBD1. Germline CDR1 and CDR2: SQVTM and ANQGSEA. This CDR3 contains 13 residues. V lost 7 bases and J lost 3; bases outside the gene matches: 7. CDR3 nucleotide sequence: TGCAGCGGGAACAGGGGAATAACAGATACGCAGTATTTT. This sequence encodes CSGNRGITDTQYF.

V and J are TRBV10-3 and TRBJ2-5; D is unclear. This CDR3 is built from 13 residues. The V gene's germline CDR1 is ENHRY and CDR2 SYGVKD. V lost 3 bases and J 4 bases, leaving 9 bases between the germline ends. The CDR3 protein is CAISESSPETQYF. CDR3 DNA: TGTGCCATCAGTGAAAGTAGCCCAGAGACCCAGTACTTC.

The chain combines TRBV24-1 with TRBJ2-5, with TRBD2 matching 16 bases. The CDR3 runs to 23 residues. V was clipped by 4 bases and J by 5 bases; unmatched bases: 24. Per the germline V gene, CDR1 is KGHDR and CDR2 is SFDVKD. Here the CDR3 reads CATSDPGQGGTGTSGRARETQYF. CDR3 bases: TGTGCCACCAGTGACCCGGGACAGGGGGGCACCGGGACTAGCGGGAGGGCCAGGGAGACCCAGTACTTC.

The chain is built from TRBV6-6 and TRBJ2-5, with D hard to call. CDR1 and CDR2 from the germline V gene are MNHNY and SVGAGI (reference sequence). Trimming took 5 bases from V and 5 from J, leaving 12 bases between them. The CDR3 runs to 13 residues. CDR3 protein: CASSERPLETQYF. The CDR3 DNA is TGTGCCAGCAGTGAACGTCCCCTGGAGACCCAGTACTTC.

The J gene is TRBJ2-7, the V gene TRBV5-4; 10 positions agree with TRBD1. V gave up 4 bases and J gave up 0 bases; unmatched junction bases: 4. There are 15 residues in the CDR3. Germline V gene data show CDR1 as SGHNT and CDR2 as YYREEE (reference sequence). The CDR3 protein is CASSPGQGTSYEQYF. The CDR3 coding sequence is TGTGCCAGCAGCCCGGGACAGGGGACCTCCTACGAGCAGTACTTC.